The 8 T cell receptor beta chains presented below share a single source sample, sequenced in a study of cytomegalovirus exposure and HLA in healthy donors (dated by TCRdb to about 2017). Libraries were prepared through the immunoSEQ multiplex PCR assay. Here the immuneACCESS table is served through TCRdb, limited to in-frame sequences with V and J called. Missing clones are a known gap in these copies; in checked studies unresolved V genes cover under half, and the rest lacks a known reason. Present in this sample are about 160,000 clones, 75% to 90% of which were seen just once. Around 2.4% of the sample comes from the top ten. Sequenced material: PBMCs. Receptors originate from a woman under 30 in good health and CMV-seronegative.

The chain carries TRBV5-1 and TRBJ2-7; TRBD2 aligns across 7 bases. V trimming: 3 bases; J trimming: 6 bases; junction bases outside the gene matches: 9. This CDR3 is built from 14 residues. Germline CDR1 SGHRS, CDR2 YFSETQ. CDR3 region: CASSYQGRGSEQYF. The CDR3 bases are TGCGCCAGCAGCTATCAAGGGCGGGGGAGCGAGCAGTACTTC.

Only one count was recorded for this clone. J is TRBJ1-1 and V is TRBV28, with D possibly being TRBD1 (5 bases). Looked up from germline, CDR1 is MDHEN and CDR2 is SYDVKM. CDR3 length: 13 amino acids. The germline V and J ends were trimmed by 5 bases and 6 bases, with 13 bases remaining between them. CDR3 in DNA: TGTGCCAGCAGTAGAGACAGCTCCGCTGAAGCTTTCTTT. The encoded protein is CASSRDSSAEAFF.

CDR3 residues: CASSEALPGARDGYTF. Written as DNA, the CDR3 is TGTGCCAGCAGTGAAGCGCTTCCTGGGGCAAGGGATGGCTACACCTTC. The chain is built from TRBV2 and TRBJ1-2, with TRBD1 as a possible D gene (5 bases). This CDR3 comprises 16 residues. Germline V gives CDR1 SNHLY, CDR2 FYNNEI. Trimming took 0 bases from V and 6 from J, leaving 17 bases between them.

The rearrangement joins TRBV14 to TRBJ1-2; no definite D call. This CDR3 is built from 16 residues. The V gene's germline CDR1 is SGHDN and CDR2 FVKESK. Trimming shortened V by 1 base and J by 0 bases, and 12 bases separated the two germline ends. CDR3 loop: CASSQGGERTNYGYTF. The DNA for the CDR3 is TGTGCCAGCAGCCAAGGCGGGGAACGCACTAACTATGGCTACACCTTC. Variable domain in full (rest from reference TRBV14 and TRBJ1-2): EAGVTQFPSHSVIEKGQTVTLRCDPISGHDNLYWYRRVMGKEIKFLLHFVKESKQDESGMPNNRFLAERTGGTYSTLKVQPAELEDSGVYFCASSQGGERTNYGYTFGSGTRLTVV.

V is TRBV5-1 and J is TRBJ1-1, with D uncertain. This CDR3 region has 15 residues. Germline V gives CDR1 SGHRS, CDR2 YFSETQ. The ends were cut back, 0 bases at V and 0 bases at J, with 9 bases in the middle. The CDR3 DNA follows: TGCGCCAGCAGCTTGGAACTAGGGATGAACACTGAAGCTTTCTTT. Residues: CASSLELGMNTEAFF.

This sequence joins TRBV5-6 and TRBJ1-3; 8 nucleotides line up with TRBD1. The V gene end was trimmed by 2 bases and the J gene end by 1 base; junction bases not matched to a gene: 8. CDR1 is SGHDT, CDR2 YYEEEE, per germline. This CDR3 contains 17 residues. The CDR3 sequence: CASSLPQGGYSGNTIYF. The CDR3 DNA reads as TGTGCCAGCAGCTTACCACAGGGGGGATATTCTGGAAACACCATATATTTT.

The genes are TRBV14 and TRBJ1-2; TRBD1 is a possible D gene (5 bases). This CDR3 is 14 amino acids long. Looked up from germline, CDR1 is SGHDN and CDR2 is FVKESK. Trimming took 1 base from V and 4 from J, leaving 10 bases between them. In DNA, the CDR3 is TGTGCCAGCAGCCAAGTGGGACTACCCTATGGCTACACCTTC. This gives the protein CASSQVGLPYGYTF.

In this sample, this clone turned up many times. The rearrangement links TRBV29-1 to TRBJ2-7; tentatively, D is TRBD1 (6 bases). V was pared by 7 bases and J by 2 bases, with 15 bases between. CDR1 and CDR2 (germline): SQVTM, ANQGSEA. The CDR3 consists of 13 residues. The CDR3 spells CSASGAITYEQYF. CDR3 coding DNA: TGCAGCGCGTCAGGGGCCATTACCTACGAGCAGTACTTC.